This note documents a single T cell receptor beta chain sequence. Its antigen is not known. Sequencing of the DNA from cultured CD4+ T cells was carried out with the Oncomine TCR Beta short-read assay. TCRdb recomputed calls from the PCR reads with MiXCR, one row per CDR3 protein. Of over 20,000 distinct CDR3 sequences listed, 48% are singletons. The data were taken from a study of vaccination and CD4 T cells after COVID-19. In the study overall: Four females and six males made up the convalescents, with two Hispanic. The study, taken as a whole, reports: Convalescent patients were relatively few, and early post-infection timepoints were missing.

Per germline, CDR1 SGHKS and CDR2 YYEKEE (reference sequence). CDR3 length: 14 amino acids. Trimming took 1 base from V and 0 from J, leaving 5 bases between them. The treatment is: roughly nine-day PBMC culture with coronavirus spike peptide pools or control peptides (ViraFEST assay). Half the growth medium was swapped for new IL-2 medium on days 3 and 7. This TCR was sampled from a human donor who had recovered from COVID-19. What was sequenced was CD4+ T cells from blood, cultured in vitro. The rearrangement links TRBV5-5 to TRBJ1-5; D not resolved. CDR3 sequence: CASSLTASNQPQHF. CDR3 bases: TGTGCCAGCAGCTTGACGGCTAGCAATCAGCCCCAGCATTTT.